The clone carrying this T cell receptor beta chain was recorded once. The target antigen is unknown. The CDR3 totals 13 residues. The germline gives CDR1 SGHDN, CDR2 FVKESK. The V and J ends lost 3 bases and 3 bases, in that order; junction bases with no gene match: 0. This record comes from a study of regulatory and conventional T cells in RAG deficiency. Overall study results and limits: Omenn patients showed >80% Treg-Tconv overlap and shorter CDR3 lengths. Treg unique TCR beta sequences were approximately 96-fold fewer in Omenn syndrome and CID/AS patients than controls.

Genomic DNA came from blood regulatory T cells gated CD4+ CD25-high CD127-low. The table came from immunoSEQ multiplex PCR; TCRdb's copy has only in-frame clones and leaves some out. The sample has over 7,000 clones, around 91% seen once. The same sample was also used in a study of regulatory T cells. That paper notes: Amplification used 52 TRBV primers and 13 TRBJ primers.

The sample was CD127- CD25+ CD4+ Tregs sorted from blood. This clonotype was sampled from a human donor in good health. The V call is TRBV14, the J call TRBJ2-7, with 9 bases lining up with TRBD1. Here the CDR3 reads CASSQDRGYEQYF. CDR3 in DNA: TGTGCCAGCAGCCAGGACAGGGGCTACGAGCAGTACTTC.